The clone carrying this T cell receptor (beta chain) was detected ten times or more. Its antigen remains unknown. Germline lookup yields CDR1 MGHRA and CDR2 YSYEKL. V lost 2 bases to trimming and J lost 5 bases; unmatched junction nucleotides: 4. This CDR3 spans 14 amino acids. TCR beta libraries were prepared from cDNA with unique molecular identifiers. With about 0.9 to 11 million T cells as the source, some 510,000 cDNA molecules resulted. Using its own MiXCR run on the PCR reads, TCRdb lists one record per CDR3 protein. The profile shows about 200,000 distinct CDR3 sequences, approximately 30% of them singletons. This record comes from a study of post-analysis software for immune sequencing data. Study-level information: The disease courses spanned relapsing-remitting, secondary progressive and progressive-relapsing forms of multiple sclerosis.

Study-wide results and limits: Included in a set of five TRBV segments more frequent in patients than controls were TRBV5-6, TRBV5-1 and TRBV20-1. Samples from one preparation batch, clustered by F measure, grouped strongly together. Among multiple sclerosis patients, normalized Chao1 diversity was significantly below that of controls.

This chain connects TRBV4-1 to TRBJ1-2, with 8 bases that match TRBD1. The material sequenced was blood. This receptor was identified in a girl under 18 with multiple sclerosis. The CDR3 region has the DNA TGCGCCAGCAGCCAACAACAGGGGGGTTATGGCTACACCTTC. This encodes CASSQQQGGYGYTF.